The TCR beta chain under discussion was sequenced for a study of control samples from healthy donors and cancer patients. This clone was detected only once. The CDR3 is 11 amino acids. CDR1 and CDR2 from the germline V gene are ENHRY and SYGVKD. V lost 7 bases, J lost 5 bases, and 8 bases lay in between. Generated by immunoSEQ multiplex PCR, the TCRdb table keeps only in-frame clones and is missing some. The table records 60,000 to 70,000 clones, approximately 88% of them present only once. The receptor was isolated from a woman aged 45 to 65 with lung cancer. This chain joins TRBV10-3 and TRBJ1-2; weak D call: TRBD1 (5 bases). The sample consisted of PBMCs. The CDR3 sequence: CAITGGYGYTF. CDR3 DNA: TGTGCCATCACGGGGGGGTATGGCTACACCTTC.